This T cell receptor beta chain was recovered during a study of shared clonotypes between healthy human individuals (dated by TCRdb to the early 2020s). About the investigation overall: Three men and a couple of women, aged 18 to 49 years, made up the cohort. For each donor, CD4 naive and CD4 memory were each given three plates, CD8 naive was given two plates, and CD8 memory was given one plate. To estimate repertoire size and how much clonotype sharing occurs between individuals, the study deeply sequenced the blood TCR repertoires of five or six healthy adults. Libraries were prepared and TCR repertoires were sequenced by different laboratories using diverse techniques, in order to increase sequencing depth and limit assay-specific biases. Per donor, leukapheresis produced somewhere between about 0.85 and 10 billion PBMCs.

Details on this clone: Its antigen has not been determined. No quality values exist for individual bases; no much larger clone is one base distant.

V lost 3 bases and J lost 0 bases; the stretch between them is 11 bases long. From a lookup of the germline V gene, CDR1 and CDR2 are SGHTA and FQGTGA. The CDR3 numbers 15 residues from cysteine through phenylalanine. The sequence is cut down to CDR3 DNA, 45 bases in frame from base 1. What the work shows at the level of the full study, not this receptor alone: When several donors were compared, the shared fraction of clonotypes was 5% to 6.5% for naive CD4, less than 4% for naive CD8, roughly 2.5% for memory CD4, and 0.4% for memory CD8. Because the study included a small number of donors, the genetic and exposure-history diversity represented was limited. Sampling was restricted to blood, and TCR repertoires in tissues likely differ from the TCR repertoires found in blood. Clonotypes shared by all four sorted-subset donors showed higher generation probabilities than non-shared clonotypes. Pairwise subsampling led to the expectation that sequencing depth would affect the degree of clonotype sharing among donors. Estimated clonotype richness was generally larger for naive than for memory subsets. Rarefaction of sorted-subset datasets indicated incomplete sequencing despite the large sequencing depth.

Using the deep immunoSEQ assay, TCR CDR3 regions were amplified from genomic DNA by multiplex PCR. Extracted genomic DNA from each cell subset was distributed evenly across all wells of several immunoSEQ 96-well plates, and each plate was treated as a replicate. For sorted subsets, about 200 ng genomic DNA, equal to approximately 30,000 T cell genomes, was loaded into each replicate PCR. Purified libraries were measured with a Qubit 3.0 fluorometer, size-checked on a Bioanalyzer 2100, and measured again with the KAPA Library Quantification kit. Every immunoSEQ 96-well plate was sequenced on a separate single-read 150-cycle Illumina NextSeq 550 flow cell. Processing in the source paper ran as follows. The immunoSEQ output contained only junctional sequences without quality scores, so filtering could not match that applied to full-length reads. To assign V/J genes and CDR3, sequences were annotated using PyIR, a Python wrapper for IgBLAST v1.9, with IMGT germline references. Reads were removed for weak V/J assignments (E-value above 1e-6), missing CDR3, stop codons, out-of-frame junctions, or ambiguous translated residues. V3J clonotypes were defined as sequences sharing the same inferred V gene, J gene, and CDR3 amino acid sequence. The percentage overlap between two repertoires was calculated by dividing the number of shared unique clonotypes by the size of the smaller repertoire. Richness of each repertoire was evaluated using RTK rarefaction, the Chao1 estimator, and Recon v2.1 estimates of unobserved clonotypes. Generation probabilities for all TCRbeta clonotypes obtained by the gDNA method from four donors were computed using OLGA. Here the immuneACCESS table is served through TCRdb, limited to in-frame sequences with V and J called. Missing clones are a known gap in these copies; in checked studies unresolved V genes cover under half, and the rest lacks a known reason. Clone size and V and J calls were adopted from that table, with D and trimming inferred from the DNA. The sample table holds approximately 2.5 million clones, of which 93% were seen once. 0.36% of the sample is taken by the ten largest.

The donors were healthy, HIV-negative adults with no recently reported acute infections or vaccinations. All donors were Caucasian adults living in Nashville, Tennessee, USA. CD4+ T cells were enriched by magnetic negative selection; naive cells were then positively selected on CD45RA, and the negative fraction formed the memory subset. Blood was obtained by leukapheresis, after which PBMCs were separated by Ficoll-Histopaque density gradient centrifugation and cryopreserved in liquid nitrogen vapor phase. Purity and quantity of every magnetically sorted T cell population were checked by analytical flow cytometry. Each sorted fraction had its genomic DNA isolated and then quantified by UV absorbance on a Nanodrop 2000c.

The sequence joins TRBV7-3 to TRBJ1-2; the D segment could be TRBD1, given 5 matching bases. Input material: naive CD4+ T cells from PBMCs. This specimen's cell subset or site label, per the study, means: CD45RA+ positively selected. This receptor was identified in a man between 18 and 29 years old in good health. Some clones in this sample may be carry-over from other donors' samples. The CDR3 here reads CASSFRGGANYGYTF. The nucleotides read TGTGCCAGCAGCTTCCGGGGGGGAGCTAACTATGGCTACACCTTC.